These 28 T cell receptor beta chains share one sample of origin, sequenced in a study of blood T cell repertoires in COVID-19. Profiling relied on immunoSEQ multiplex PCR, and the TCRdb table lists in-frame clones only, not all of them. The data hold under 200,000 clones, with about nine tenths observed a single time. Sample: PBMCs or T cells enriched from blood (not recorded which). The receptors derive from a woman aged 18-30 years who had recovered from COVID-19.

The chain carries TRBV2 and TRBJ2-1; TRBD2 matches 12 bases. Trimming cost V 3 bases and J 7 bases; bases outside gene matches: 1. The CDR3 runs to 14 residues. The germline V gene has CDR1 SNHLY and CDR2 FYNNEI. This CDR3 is CASSETSGSNEQFF. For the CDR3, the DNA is TGTGCCAGCAGTGAGACTAGCGGGAGTAATGAGCAGTTCTTC.

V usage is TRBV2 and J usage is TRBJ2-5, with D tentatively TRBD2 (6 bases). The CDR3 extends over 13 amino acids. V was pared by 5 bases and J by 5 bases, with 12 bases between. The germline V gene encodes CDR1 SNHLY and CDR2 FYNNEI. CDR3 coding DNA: TGTGCCAGCAGTATAGCGGCTAGGGAGACCCAGTACTTC. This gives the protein CASSIAARETQYF.

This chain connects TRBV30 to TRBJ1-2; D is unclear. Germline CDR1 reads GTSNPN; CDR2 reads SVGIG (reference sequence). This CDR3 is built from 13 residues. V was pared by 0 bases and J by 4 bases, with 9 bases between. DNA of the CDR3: TGTGCCTGGAGTGTAGGTGAGGGCTATGGCTACACCTTC. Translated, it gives CAWSVGEGYGYTF. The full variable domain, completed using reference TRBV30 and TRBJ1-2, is SQTIHQWPATLVQPVGSPLSLECTVEGTSNPNLYWYRQAAGRGLQLLFYSVGIGQISSEVPQNLSASRPQDRQFILSSKKLLLSDSGFYLCAWSVGEGYGYTFGSGTRLTVV.

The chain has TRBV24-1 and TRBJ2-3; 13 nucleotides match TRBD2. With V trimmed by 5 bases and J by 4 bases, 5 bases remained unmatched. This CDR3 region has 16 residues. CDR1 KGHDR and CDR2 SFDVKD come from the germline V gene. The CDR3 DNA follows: TGTGCCACCAGTGGGACTAGCGGGAGTCTCCCAGATACGCAGTATTTT. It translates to CATSGTSGSLPDTQYF.

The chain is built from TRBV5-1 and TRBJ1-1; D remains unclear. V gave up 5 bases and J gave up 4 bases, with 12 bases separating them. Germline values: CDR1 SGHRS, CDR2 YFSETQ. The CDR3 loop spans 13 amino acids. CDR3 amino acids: CASSSRPGTEAFF. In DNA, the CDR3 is TGCGCCAGCAGTTCAAGGCCGGGCACTGAAGCTTTCTTT. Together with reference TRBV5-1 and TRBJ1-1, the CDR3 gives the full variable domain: KAGVTQTPRYLIKTRGQQVTLSCSPISGHRSVSWYQQTPGQGLQFLFEYFSETQRNKGNFPGRFSGRQFSNSRSEMNVSTLELGDSALYLCASSSRPGTEAFFGQGTRLTVV.

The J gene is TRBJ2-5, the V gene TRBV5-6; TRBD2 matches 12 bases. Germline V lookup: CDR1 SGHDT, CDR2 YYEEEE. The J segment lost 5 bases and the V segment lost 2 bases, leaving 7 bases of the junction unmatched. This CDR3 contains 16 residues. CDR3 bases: TGTGCCAGCAGCTTTTTGACTAGCGGGAGAAGCGAGACCCAGTACTTC. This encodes CASSFLTSGRSETQYF.

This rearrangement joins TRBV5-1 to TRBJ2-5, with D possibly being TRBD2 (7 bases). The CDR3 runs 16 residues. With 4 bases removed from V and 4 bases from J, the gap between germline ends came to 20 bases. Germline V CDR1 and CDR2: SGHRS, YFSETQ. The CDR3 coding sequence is TGCGCCAGCAGCCCCCCACAGGGCGGCGGGGGAGAGACCCAGTACTTC. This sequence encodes CASSPPQGGGGETQYF.

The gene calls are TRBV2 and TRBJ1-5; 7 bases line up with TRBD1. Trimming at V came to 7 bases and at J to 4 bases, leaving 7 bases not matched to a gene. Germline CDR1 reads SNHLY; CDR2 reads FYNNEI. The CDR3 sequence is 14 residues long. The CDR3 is CASTEGDSNQPQHF. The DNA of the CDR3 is TGTGCCAGCACCGAGGGGGACAGTAATCAGCCCCAGCATTTT. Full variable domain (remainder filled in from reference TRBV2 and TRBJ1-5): EPEVTQTPSHQVTQMGQEVILRCVPISNHLYFYWYRQILGQKVEFLVSFYNNEISEKSEIFDDQFSVERPDGSNFTLKIRSTKLEDSAMYFCASTEGDSNQPQHFGDGTRLSIL.

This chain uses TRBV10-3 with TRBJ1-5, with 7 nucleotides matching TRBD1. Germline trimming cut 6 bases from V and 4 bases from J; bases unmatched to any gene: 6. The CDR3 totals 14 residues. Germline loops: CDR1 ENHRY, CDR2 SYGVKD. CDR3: CAIRGQEPNQPQHF. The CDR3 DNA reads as TGTGCCATCAGAGGACAGGAGCCTAATCAGCCCCAGCATTTT.

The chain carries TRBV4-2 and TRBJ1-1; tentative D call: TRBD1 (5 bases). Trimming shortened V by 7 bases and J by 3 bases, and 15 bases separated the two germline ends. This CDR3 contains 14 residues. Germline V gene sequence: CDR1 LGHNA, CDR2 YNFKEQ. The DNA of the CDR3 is TGTGCCAGCACCCGGACCCAAGGGGACACTGAAGCTTTCTTT. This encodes CASTRTQGDTEAFF.

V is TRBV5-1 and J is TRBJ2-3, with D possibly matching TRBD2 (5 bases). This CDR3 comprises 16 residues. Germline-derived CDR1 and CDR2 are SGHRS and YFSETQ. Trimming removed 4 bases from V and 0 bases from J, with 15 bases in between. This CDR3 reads CASSPPGVASTDTQYF. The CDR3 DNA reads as TGCGCCAGCAGCCCCCCCGGGGTAGCTAGCACAGATACGCAGTATTTT.

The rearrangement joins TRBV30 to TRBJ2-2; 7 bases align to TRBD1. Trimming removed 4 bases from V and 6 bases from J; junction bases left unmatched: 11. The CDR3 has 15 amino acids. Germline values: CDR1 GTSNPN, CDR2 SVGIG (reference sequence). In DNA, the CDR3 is TGTGCCTGGACCTACGGGACAGTTAGGGCCGGGGAGCTGTTTTTT. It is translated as CAWTYGTVRAGELFF.

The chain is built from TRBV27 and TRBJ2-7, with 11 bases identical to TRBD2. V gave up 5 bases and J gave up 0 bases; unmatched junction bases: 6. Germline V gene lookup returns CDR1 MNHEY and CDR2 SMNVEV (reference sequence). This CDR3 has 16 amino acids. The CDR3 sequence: CASSAGLAGFSYEQYF. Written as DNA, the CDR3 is TGTGCCAGCAGTGCAGGACTAGCGGGTTTCTCCTACGAGCAGTACTTC.

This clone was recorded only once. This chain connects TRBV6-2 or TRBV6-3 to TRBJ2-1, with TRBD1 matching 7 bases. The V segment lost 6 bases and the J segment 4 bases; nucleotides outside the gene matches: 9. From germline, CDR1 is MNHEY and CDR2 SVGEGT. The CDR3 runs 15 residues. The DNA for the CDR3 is TGTGCCAGCAGCGAGAGAAGACAGGGTTACAATGAGCAGTTCTTC. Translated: CASSERRQGYNEQFF.

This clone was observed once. The CDR3 here is CASSSRQSYEQYF. The CDR3 DNA follows: TGTGCCAGCAGCTCCAGACAAAGCTACGAGCAGTACTTC. The rearrangement links TRBV7-9 to TRBJ2-7; unclear D gene. This CDR3 spans 13 amino acids. Germline lookup yields CDR1 SEHNR and CDR2 FQNEAQ (reference sequence). Trimming shortened V by 4 bases and J by 3 bases, and 10 bases separated the two germline ends. Supplemented by reference TRBV7-9 and TRBJ2-7, the full variable domain reads DTGVSQNPRHKITKRGQNVTFRCDPISEHNRLYWYRQTLGQGPEFLTYFQNEAQLEKSRLLSDRFSAERPKGSFSTLEIQRTEQGDSAMYLCASSSRQSYEQYFGPGTRLTVT.

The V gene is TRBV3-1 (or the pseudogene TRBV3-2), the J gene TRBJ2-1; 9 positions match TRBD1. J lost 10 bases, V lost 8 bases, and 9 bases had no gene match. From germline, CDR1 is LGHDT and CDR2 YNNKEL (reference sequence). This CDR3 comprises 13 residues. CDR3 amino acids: CASFSQGAGEQFF. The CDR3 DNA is TGTGCCAGCTTCTCACAGGGGGCTGGAGAGCAGTTCTTC.

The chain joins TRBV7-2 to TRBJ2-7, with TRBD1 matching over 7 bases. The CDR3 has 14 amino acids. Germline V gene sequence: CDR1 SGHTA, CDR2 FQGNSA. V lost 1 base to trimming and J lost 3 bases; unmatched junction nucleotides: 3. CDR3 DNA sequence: TGTGCCAGCAGCTTAGGATACAGGGGCTACGAGCAGTACTTC. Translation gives CASSLGYRGYEQYF.

CDR3 loop: CASTSVGNTGELFF. As DNA, the CDR3 is TGTGCCAGCACATCGGTGGGCAACACCGGGGAGCTGTTTTTT. This chain joins TRBV6-5 and TRBJ2-2; D call uncertain. Germline loops: CDR1 MNHEY, CDR2 SVGAGI. The V end lost 7 bases, the J end lost 2 bases, and 11 bases lay between the germline ends. The CDR3 sequence is 14 residues long.

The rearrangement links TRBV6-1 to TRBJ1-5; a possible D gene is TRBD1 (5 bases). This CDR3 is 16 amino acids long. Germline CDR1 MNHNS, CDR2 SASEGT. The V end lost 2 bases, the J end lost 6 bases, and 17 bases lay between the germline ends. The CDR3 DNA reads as TGTGCCAGCAGTGAAAACCAGGGAAAATTGAGTCAGCCCCAGCATTTT. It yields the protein CASSENQGKLSQPQHF.

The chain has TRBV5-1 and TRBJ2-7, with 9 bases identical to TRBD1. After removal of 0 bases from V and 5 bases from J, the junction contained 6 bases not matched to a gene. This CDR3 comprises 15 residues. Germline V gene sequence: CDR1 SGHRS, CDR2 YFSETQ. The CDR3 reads CASSLAGDRGDEQYF. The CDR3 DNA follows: TGCGCCAGCAGCTTGGCTGGCGACAGGGGGGACGAGCAGTACTTC.

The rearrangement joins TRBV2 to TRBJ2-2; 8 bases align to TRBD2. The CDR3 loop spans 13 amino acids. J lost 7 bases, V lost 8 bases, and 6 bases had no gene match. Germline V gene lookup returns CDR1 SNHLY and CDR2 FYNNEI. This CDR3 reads CASERENGGELFF. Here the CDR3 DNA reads TGTGCCAGCGAGCGGGAGAACGGCGGGGAGCTGTTTTTT.

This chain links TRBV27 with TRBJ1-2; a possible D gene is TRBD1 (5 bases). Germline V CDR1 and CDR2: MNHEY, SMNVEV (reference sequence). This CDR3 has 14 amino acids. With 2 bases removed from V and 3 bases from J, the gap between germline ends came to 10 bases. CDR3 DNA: TGTGCCAGCAGTTTAGGAGGGACCCACTATGGCTACACCTTC. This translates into CASSLGGTHYGYTF.

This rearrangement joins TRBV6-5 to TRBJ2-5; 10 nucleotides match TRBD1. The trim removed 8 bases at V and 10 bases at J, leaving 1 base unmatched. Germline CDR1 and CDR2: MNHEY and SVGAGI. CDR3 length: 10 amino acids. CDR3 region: CASGQGGQYF. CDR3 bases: TGTGCCAGCGGACAGGGGGGCCAGTACTTC.

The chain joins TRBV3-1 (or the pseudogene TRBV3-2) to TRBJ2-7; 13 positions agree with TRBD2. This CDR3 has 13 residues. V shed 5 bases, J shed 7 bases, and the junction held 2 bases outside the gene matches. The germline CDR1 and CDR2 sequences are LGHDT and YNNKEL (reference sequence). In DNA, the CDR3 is TGTGCCAGCAGCTTGACTAGCGGGAGGGAGCAGTACTTC. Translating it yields CASSLTSGREQYF.

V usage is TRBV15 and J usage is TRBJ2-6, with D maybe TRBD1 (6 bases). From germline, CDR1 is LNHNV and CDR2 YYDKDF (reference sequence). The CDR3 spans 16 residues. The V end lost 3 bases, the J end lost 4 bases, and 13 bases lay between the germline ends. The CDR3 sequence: CATSSHRAGGANVLTF. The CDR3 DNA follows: TGTGCCACCAGCAGCCACAGGGCGGGCGGGGCCAACGTCCTGACTTTC.

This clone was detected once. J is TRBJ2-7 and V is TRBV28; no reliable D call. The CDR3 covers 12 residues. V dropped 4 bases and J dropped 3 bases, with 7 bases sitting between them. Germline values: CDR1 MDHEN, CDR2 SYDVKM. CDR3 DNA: TGTGCCAGCAGTTACAGCCTCTACGAGCAGTACTTC. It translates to CASSYSLYEQYF.

The CDR3 coding sequence is TGCAGCGTTTCAGCGGGAATTTACAATGAGCAGTTCTTC. Its translation is CSVSAGIYNEQFF. The chain employs TRBV29-1 and TRBJ2-1, with 7 bases identical to TRBD2. V gave up 5 bases and J gave up 4 bases; unmatched junction bases: 5. CDR3 length: 13 amino acids. In germline, CDR1 is SQVTM, CDR2 ANQGSEA.

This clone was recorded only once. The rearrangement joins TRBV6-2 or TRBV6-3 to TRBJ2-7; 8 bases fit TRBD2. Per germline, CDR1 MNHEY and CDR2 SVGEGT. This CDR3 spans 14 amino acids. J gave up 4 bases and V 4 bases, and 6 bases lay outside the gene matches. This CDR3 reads CASSWGLEGYEQYF. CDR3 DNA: TGTGCCAGCAGTTGGGGACTAGAGGGATACGAGCAGTACTTC.